The source of this TCR beta chain is a study of T cells in Graves' hyperthyroidism and ophthalmopathy. V lost 4 bases to trimming and J lost 0 bases, with 16 bases between them. The CDR3 contains 16 residues. Germline values: CDR1 SGHNT, CDR2 YYREEE (reference sequence). Study-wide points: The model made its ophthalmopathy prediction, and onset followed a median 6.5 months later.

Clinical symptoms, serum thyroxine, TRAb, thyroid ultrasound and orbital computed tomography informed diagnoses. This clonotype was observed many times. Its antigen is as yet unknown. Amplified regions were TCR beta CDR3 sequences from RNA transcripts. The TCR CDR3 was amplified in a first-round RT-PCR using the HTBI primer set. TCRdb itself ran the multiplex PCR reads through MiXCR, one entry per CDR3 protein. The repertoire holds some 350,000 distinct CDR3 sequences, approximately 19% seen once, with about 3.5% in the top ten. This sequence joins TRBV5-4 and TRBJ1-1, with a possible D match to TRBD1 (6 bases). Material for sequencing was blood. The TCR was taken from a woman under 30 with Graves' hyperthyroidism. The chain's CDR3 is CASSRGQAIMNTEAFF. CDR3 in DNA: TGTGCCAGCAGCCGGGGGCAGGCGATTATGAACACTGAAGCTTTCTTT.